Reported below is one T cell receptor (beta chain). The record originates from a study of OX40 agonist ivuxolimab in advanced cancers. V shed 3 bases and J 2 bases; nucleotides not matched to a gene: 4. Germline V gene lookup returns CDR1 SGHRS and CDR2 YFSETQ. This CDR3 spans 14 amino acids. Autoimmune disease history or systemic immunosuppression disqualified patients. Sampled blood was obtained at baseline, cycle 4 day 1, and cycle 7 day 1. Clones were sequenced by immunoSEQ multiplex PCR, and TCRdb holds only the in-frame ones, with some missing. The sample lists approximately 58,000 clones, roughly 79% occurring once.

Sequenced material: CD4+ or CD8+ T cells sorted from blood, taken in a trial of the OX40 agonist ivuxolimab. The sequence was collected from an adult with an advanced solid tumor such as melanoma, head and neck, liver or kidney cancer. V gene TRBV5-1 combines with J gene TRBJ1-2; 7 bases map to TRBD1. The CDR3 DNA reads as TGCGCCAGCAGCTCTACGACAGGGAACTATGGCTACACCTTC. It translates to CASSSTTGNYGYTF.